This T cell receptor (beta chain) was profiled in a study of T-cell memory formation after mild COVID-19. Study background: TCR clustering was largely donor specific.

Study-wide results and limits: Contracting CD4+ clones sat mainly in CM and EM; CD8+ in EMRA. Cross-reactive memory apparently joined, as some responding clones appeared in pre-infection memory. Later expanders leaned CD4+, whereas clones that contracted between day 15 and 85 were balanced CD4/CD8.

The germline V gene has CDR1 SGHTA and CDR2 FQGNSA. V shed 5 bases and J shed 4 bases, with 15 bases lying between them. This CDR3 is 15 amino acids long. This clonotype was counted only a few times. The antigen remains undetermined. TCRdb redid the calling of the 5' RACE reads with MiXCR, one entry per CDR3 protein. Of about 250,000 distinct CDR3 sequences in the sample, just over 15% are singletons; the top ten hold 2% to 2.5%. The chain links TRBV7-2 to TRBJ2-1, with unresolved D. This TCR derives from an adult woman who had mild COVID-19 (a few samples of this study predate the infection). Cell type and time point are not known. Specimen: PBMCs or a T cell subset sorted from them (not recorded which). The CDR3 bases are TGTGCCAGCAGCCCCCGGGCAGACTTTTACAATGAGCAGTTCTTC. It codes for CASSPRADFYNEQFF.